The 10 T cell receptor beta chains below come from one sample, sequenced in a study of response to subunit inactivated influenza vaccine. TCRdb re-derived calls from the RT-PCR reads in MiXCR, one entry per CDR3 protein. The sample lists hundreds of thousands of distinct CDR3 sequences; around 16% were seen once. The sequencing used PBMCs from blood, collected 11 to 12 days after vaccination. These receptors came from a man in his fifties who received an inactivated influenza vaccine.

The chain couples TRBV3-1 to TRBJ1-1, with D hard to call. The CDR3 runs to 12 residues. V was clipped by 4 bases and J by 11 bases, with 14 bases between them. Germline lookup yields CDR1 LGHDT and CDR2 YNNKEL (reference sequence). Here the CDR3 reads CASSLYPNFAFF. CDR3 bases: TGTGCCAGCAGCCTGTATCCCAACTTCGCTTTCTTT.

This clonotype was seen ten or more times. The rearrangement links TRBV5-1 to TRBJ1-3; no definite D call. This CDR3 contains 15 residues. V was pared by 0 bases and J by 2 bases, with 9 bases between. From germline, CDR1 is SGHRS and CDR2 YFSETQ. As DNA, the CDR3 is TGCGCCAGCAGCTTGGGGCAGGCAACTGGAAACACCATATATTTT. It translates to CASSLGQATGNTIYF.

The table lists this clonotype with a few counts. This chain connects TRBV10-3 to TRBJ2-3; D is unresolved. This CDR3 is built from 13 residues. Trimming stripped 3 bases from V and 5 bases from J, with 9 bases between. CDR1 is ENHRY, CDR2 SYGVKD, per germline. This chain's CDR3 is CAISESERDTQYF. Here the CDR3 DNA reads TGTGCCATCAGTGAATCAGAACGAGATACGCAGTATTTT.

This clonotype was observed a handful of times. Here the CDR3 reads CSLSGRAGGETQYF. The CDR3 bases are TGCAGCCTTAGCGGGAGGGCCGGTGGAGAGACCCAGTACTTC. V and J are TRBV20-1 and TRBJ2-5; 11 bases match TRBD2. CDR3 length: 14 amino acids. Germline lookup yields CDR1 DFQATT and CDR2 SNEGSKA (reference sequence).

This chain joins TRBV27 and TRBJ2-1, with 7 bases fitting TRBD2. V trimming: 0 bases; J trimming: 10 bases; junction bases outside the gene matches: 6. Per germline, CDR1 MNHEY and CDR2 SMNVEV (reference sequence). The CDR3 runs to 14 residues. CDR3 sequence (DNA): TGTGCCAGCAGTTTATCGGTGGGAGGGTACGAGCAGTTCTTC. Encoded protein: CASSLSVGGYEQFF.

This clonotype has only a few counts. This chain links TRBV15 with TRBJ2-5; no clear D gene. CDR1 and CDR2 (germline): LNHNV, YYDKDF (reference sequence). Trimming cost V 0 bases and J 6 bases, with 8 bases left between them. The CDR3 totals 13 residues. The CDR3 loop is CATSRDAVQTQYF. The CDR3 DNA sequence: TGTGCCACCAGCAGAGACGCCGTCCAGACCCAGTACTTC. The full variable domain, with the rest looked up from reference TRBV15 and TRBJ2-5, is DAMVIQNPRYQVTQFGKPVTLSCSQTLNHNVMYWYQQKSSQAPKLLFHYYDKDFNNEADTPDNFQSRRPNTSFCFLDIRSPGLGDTAMYLCATSRDAVQTQYFGPGTRLLVL.

A few counts support this clonotype. The gene calls are TRBV6-2 or TRBV6-3 and TRBJ2-7; no clear D. Trimming removed 2 bases at V and 6 bases at J, with 5 bases between. The length of the CDR3 is 11 residues. CDR1 MNHEY and CDR2 SVGEGT come from the germline V gene. As DNA, the CDR3 is TGTGCCAGCAGTTACCTGATCGAGCAGTACTTC. It translates to CASSYLIEQYF.

At least ten counts were recorded for this clonotype. The chain has TRBV6-1 and TRBJ1-6; TRBD1 aligns across 12 bases. Germline lookup yields CDR1 MNHNS and CDR2 SASEGT. V was clipped by 6 bases and J by 9 bases; unmatched bases: 3. This CDR3 region has 14 residues. CDR3 sequence (DNA): TGTGCCAGCAGGGGACAGGGGGCAAGTTCACCCCTCCACTTT. It translates to CASRGQGASSPLHF.

This clonotype has only a few counts. The rearrangement uses TRBV4-3 and TRBJ2-1; no clear D gene. There are 16 residues in the CDR3. Germline-derived CDR1 and CDR2 are LGHNA and YSLEER. V was shortened by 0 bases and J by 0 bases, with 9 bases between the two germline ends. As DNA, the CDR3 is TGCGCCAGCAGCCAAGAAGGAGATCCCTCCTACAATGAGCAGTTCTTC. As protein: CASSQEGDPSYNEQFF.

This clonotype was observed many times. The chain recombines TRBV5-1 with TRBJ1-1, with D perhaps matching TRBD1 (5 bases). Per the germline V gene, CDR1 is SGHRS and CDR2 is YFSETQ. The CDR3 is made up of 14 amino acids. Trimming took 1 base from V and 4 from J, leaving 11 bases between them. The CDR3 protein is CASSLYRGGTEAFF. CDR3 bases: TGCGCCAGCAGCTTGTATAGGGGCGGCACTGAAGCTTTCTTT.